Listed below are T cell receptor beta chains from one sample, sequenced in a study of shared clonotypes between healthy human individuals. Measured with immunoSEQ multiplex PCR; TCRdb has only the in-frame clones, and not every one. Counted here are about 2.1 million clones, just over 90% occurring once; the ten biggest clones make up around 1.8%. Sequencing was performed on naive CD8+ T cells from PBMCs. The receptor set was obtained from a man aged 18 to 29 in good health. Some clones in this sample may be carry-over from other donors' samples. Both conserved end residues are part of each CDR3. The order of the fields is J gene, V gene, CDR3 protein.

TRBJ2-7 TRBV29-1 CSVAGPYEQYF
TRBJ2-7 TRBV5-1 CASSLMGQGYEQYF
TRBJ1-1 TRBV4-3 CASSHQEGNTEAFF
TRBJ1-2 TRBV13 CASSFPYGYTF
TRBJ2-7 TRBV28 CASSLWGQMAYEQYF
TRBJ1-2 TRBV5-1 CASSLDGGPGYGYTF
TRBJ1-3 TRBV21-1 CASSKVLLTGGYTNTIYF
TRBJ2-3 TRBV19 CASSTRTGGIDTQYF
TRBJ2-5 TRBV30 CAWSARTSSGRHQETQYF
TRBJ2-2 TRBV13 CASSLPLPTGELFF
TRBJ2-1 TRBV13 CASTPGARSYNEQFF
TRBJ2-1 TRBV18 CASSPGTSSSYNEQFF
TRBJ2-7 TRBV4-1 CASSLGQGDYEQYF
TRBJ2-1 TRBV9 CASSPRQGTYNEQFF
TRBJ2-7 TRBV27 CASSLYDKTYEQYF
TRBJ2-1 TRBV19 CASKIGGHNEQFF
TRBJ2-7 TRBV7-9 CASSLYPGSSYEQYF
TRBJ2-7 TRBV5-1 CASTPAGGKSEQYF
TRBJ2-7 TRBV9 CASSSLSSSGWDEQYF
TRBJ2-5 TRBV5-4 CASSLASTQGTQYF
TRBJ2-1 TRBV6-5 CASNAGLFNEQFF
TRBJ2-7 TRBV27 CASSLLGLAYEQYF
TRBJ1-2 TRBV6-5 CASSYTPGGDYGYTF
TRBJ2-7 TRBV6-6 CASSQPTGGSLYEQYF
TRBJ1-1 TRBV5-4 CASSLAENTEAFF
TRBJ1-4 TRBV14 CASSQDRGGEKLFF
TRBJ2-1 TRBV27 CASSTLAGASYNEQFF
TRBJ2-1 TRBV6-5 CASWGSYNEQFF
TRBJ1-2 TRBV6-1 CASPSPGTGAVF
TRBJ2-1 TRBV7-3 CASSPGQGVSYNEQFF
TRBJ1-2 TRBV19 CASSIEEGIGRYGYTF
TRBJ2-1 TRBV25-1 CAIQDRDENEQFF
TRBJ1-4 TRBV27 CASRLYGGKGEKLFF
TRBJ2-1 TRBV9 CASSARTGGVLDEQFF
TRBJ2-1 TRBV4-3 CASSQDYRDYEQFF
TRBJ1-1 TRBV27 CASSSYYREMNTEAFF
TRBJ2-5 TRBV2 CASRTGQGRETQYF
TRBJ2-1 TRBV28 CASRELAGDPSYNEQFF
TRBJ1-3 TRBV10-3 CAISEPPWGRPDGNTIYF
TRBJ1-1 TRBV27 CASSLIQGGDTEAFF
TRBJ2-3 TRBV21-1 CASSKGRLSTDTQYF
TRBJ2-7 TRBV5-1 CASSLGDRPYEQYF
TRBJ2-7 TRBV11-2 CASSSPRGGYEQYF
TRBJ1-4 TRBV11-3 CASSGGGKLFF
TRBJ2-1 TRBV2 CASTAGQGIYNEQFF